These T cell receptor beta chains were read from a single sample in a study of T cell changes during pregnancy in multiple sclerosis. Some clones are missing from TCRdb's copy, which holds only in-frame ones; the method was immunoSEQ multiplex PCR. The sample includes around 70,000 clones, approximately 92% of them seen just once. The sequencing used peripheral blood, collected before pregnancy. The receptors originated from a female donor with multiple sclerosis, enrolled in a pregnancy study. Both conserved end residues are part of each CDR3. Fields, in order: J gene, clone size, V gene, D gene, CDR3 protein, CDR3 DNA. A D gene is named only where the DNA matches it firmly. Where a row states a size, it is once, few, many or the class of an expanded clone; other rows omit it.

j_call: TRBJ2-1
clone_size: -
v_call: TRBV19
d_call: -
cdr3_aa: CASSSVGFYEQFF
cdr3_nt: TGTGCCAGTAGTTCCGTCGGTTTCTATGAGCAGTTCTTC

j_call: TRBJ2-3
clone_size: -
v_call: TRBV7-3
d_call: TRBD2
cdr3_aa: CASSLNSGRGDTQYF
cdr3_nt: TGTGCCAGCAGCTTAAATAGCGGGAGGGGGGATACGCAGTATTTT

j_call: TRBJ1-1
clone_size: -
v_call: TRBV5-4
d_call: -
cdr3_aa: CASSLDMNTEAFF
cdr3_nt: TGTGCCAGCAGCTTGGATATGAACACTGAAGCTTTCTTT

j_call: TRBJ2-1
clone_size: -
v_call: TRBV25-1
d_call: TRBD2
cdr3_aa: CASSEWASGSIDEQFF
cdr3_nt: TGTGCCAGCAGTGAATGGGCTAGCGGGAGTATCGATGAGCAGTTCTTC

j_call: TRBJ1-5
clone_size: -
v_call: TRBV6-1
d_call: -
cdr3_aa: CASSEPRARNQPQHF
cdr3_nt: TGTGCCAGCAGTGAACCCAGGGCGAGGAATCAGCCCCAGCATTTT

j_call: TRBJ1-5
clone_size: -
v_call: TRBV28
d_call: -
cdr3_aa: CASTPRRSNSNQPQHF
cdr3_nt: TGTGCCAGCACTCCGAGGAGAAGTAATAGCAATCAGCCCCAGCATTTT

j_call: TRBJ2-5
clone_size: once
v_call: TRBV28
d_call: TRBD2
cdr3_aa: CASSPGLAQETQYF
cdr3_nt: TGTGCCAGCAGTCCCGGACTAGCCCAAGAGACCCAGTACTTC

j_call: TRBJ1-1
clone_size: -
v_call: TRBV5-6
d_call: TRBD1
cdr3_aa: CASSFPPGGGTEAFF
cdr3_nt: TGTGCCAGCAGCTTTCCCCCAGGGGGAGGAACTGAAGCTTTCTTT

j_call: TRBJ2-5
clone_size: -
v_call: TRBV7-7
d_call: -
cdr3_aa: CASSFRLDPQETQYF
cdr3_nt: TGTGCTAGCAGCTTCCGACTAGACCCTCAAGAGACCCAGTACTTC

j_call: TRBJ2-2
clone_size: -
v_call: TRBV19
d_call: TRBD1
cdr3_aa: CASSIMGPAAGGSGELFF
cdr3_nt: TGTGCCAGTAGTATCATGGGACCCGCGGCAGGGGGATCCGGGGAGCTGTTTTTT

j_call: TRBJ1-1
clone_size: -
v_call: TRBV15
d_call: -
cdr3_aa: CATSRDSFMNTEAFF
cdr3_nt: TGTGCCACCAGCAGGGACAGTTTTATGAACACTGAAGCTTTCTTT

j_call: TRBJ1-1
clone_size: -
v_call: TRBV5-1
d_call: -
cdr3_aa: CASSPHSADTEAFF
cdr3_nt: TGCGCCAGCAGCCCGCACTCGGCGGACACTGAAGCTTTCTTT

j_call: TRBJ2-2
clone_size: -
v_call: TRBV14
d_call: -
cdr3_aa: CASSQALAGELFF
cdr3_nt: TGTGCCAGCAGCCAAGCCCTCGCCGGGGAGCTGTTTTTT

j_call: TRBJ2-7
clone_size: -
v_call: TRBV11-2
d_call: -
cdr3_aa: CASSLDLFYEQYF
cdr3_nt: TGTGCCAGCAGCTTAGATCTTTTCTACGAGCAGTACTTC

j_call: TRBJ2-5
clone_size: -
v_call: TRBV4-2
d_call: TRBD1
cdr3_aa: CASSQPDRAETQYF
cdr3_nt: TGTGCCAGCAGCCAGCCGGACAGGGCCGAGACCCAGTACTTC

j_call: TRBJ2-7
clone_size: -
v_call: TRBV7-6
d_call: -
cdr3_aa: CASSPGRSGYEQYF
cdr3_nt: TGTGCCAGCAGCCCAGGGAGGAGCGGCTACGAGCAGTACTTC

j_call: TRBJ2-1
clone_size: -
v_call: TRBV9
d_call: TRBD2
cdr3_aa: CASSGRTSRTYNEQFF
cdr3_nt: TGTGCCAGCAGCGGACGGACTAGTCGTACCTACAATGAGCAGTTCTTC

j_call: TRBJ1-1
clone_size: -
v_call: TRBV5-4
d_call: -
cdr3_aa: CASSFGRRRPNTEAFF
cdr3_nt: TGTGCCAGCAGCTTCGGGCGGAGGAGGCCGAACACTGAAGCTTTCTTT